What follows are 21 T cell receptor beta chains derived from one specimen sequenced in a study of shared clonotypes between healthy human individuals. Here immunoSEQ multiplex PCR was the method, and the copy in TCRdb shows in-frame clones only, minus some. The sample records around 530,000 clones, around three quarters being singletons. Sequencing input: PBMCs. These receptors were collected from a woman between 35 and 50 years old in good health. Some clones in this sample may be carry-over from other donors' samples.

The V and J genes are TRBV5-1 and TRBJ2-1, with 14 bases aligning to TRBD2. There are 18 residues in the CDR3. V lost 4 bases to trimming and J lost 7 bases; unmatched junction nucleotides: 13. The V gene's germline CDR1 is SGHRS and CDR2 YFSETQ. The DNA of the CDR3 is TGCGCCAGCAGCCCCCCCGGGGGACTAGCGGGAGCTCGAAATGAGCAGTTCTTC. Translated, it gives CASSPPGGLAGARNEQFF.

The chain combines TRBV4-1 with TRBJ1-2, with a tentative D call TRBD1 (5 bases). V was shortened by 4 bases and J by 4 bases, with 19 bases between the two germline ends. Germline V gene data show CDR1 as MGHRA and CDR2 as YSYEKL. CDR3 length equals 16 residues. CDR3 in amino acids: CASSRGLGEGSYGYTF. The CDR3 coding sequence is TGCGCCAGCAGCCGGGGTCTGGGGGAGGGGAGCTATGGCTACACCTTC.

The V gene is TRBV6-1, the J gene TRBJ2-5; D not certain. The CDR3 covers 13 residues. The V gene's germline CDR1 is MNHNS and CDR2 SASEGT. V lost 4 bases and J 2 bases, leaving 8 bases between the germline ends. The CDR3 region has the DNA TGTGCCAGCAGTGGGAACAGACAAGAGACCCAGTACTTC. Translating it yields CASSGNRQETQYF.

The V gene is TRBV2, the J gene TRBJ2-3; possible D gene TRBD1, 6 bases. The CDR3 consists of 15 residues. The V end lost 1 base, the J end lost 1 base, and 9 bases lay between the germline ends. CDR1 and CDR2 (germline): SNHLY, FYNNEI. The CDR3 nucleotides are TGTGCCAGCAGTGAAGAGGGGGTTGGCACAGATACGCAGTATTTT. Its translation is CASSEEGVGTDTQYF.

The rearrangement uses TRBV5-1 and TRBJ2-3; D call uncertain. The CDR3 extends over 16 amino acids. Trimming shortened V by 1 base and J by 0 bases, and 12 bases separated the two germline ends. Germline CDR1 and CDR2: SGHRS and YFSETQ. The CDR3 sequence: CASSLYGGWSTDTQYF. The CDR3 DNA reads TGCGCCAGCAGCTTGTACGGTGGGTGGAGCACAGATACGCAGTATTTT. The full variable domain, with the rest looked up from reference TRBV5-1 and TRBJ2-3, is KAGVTQTPRYLIKTRGQQVTLSCSPISGHRSVSWYQQTPGQGLQFLFEYFSETQRNKGNFPGRFSGRQFSNSRSEMNVSTLELGDSALYLCASSLYGGWSTDTQYFGPGTRLTVL.

This clone was seen only a few times. The chain has TRBV27 and TRBJ1-2, with D perhaps matching TRBD1 (5 bases). Per germline, CDR1 MNHEY and CDR2 SMNVEV (reference sequence). V was cut by 4 bases and J by 2 bases, with 11 bases left in between. The CDR3 totals 14 residues. In nucleotides, the CDR3 is TGTGCCAGCAGTTATACAGGATCGAACTATGGCTACACCTTC. Amino acid sequence: CASSYTGSNYGYTF.

This clone was seen ten or more times. The chain carries TRBV2 and TRBJ2-1, with TRBD1 matching 8 bases. Germline-derived CDR1 and CDR2 are SNHLY and FYNNEI. The CDR3 runs to 15 residues. Trimming removed 3 bases from V and 3 bases from J; junction bases left unmatched: 4. The DNA for the CDR3 is TGTGCCAGCAGTGACTGGGACAGGAGCTACAATGAGCAGTTCTTC. It codes for CASSDWDRSYNEQFF.

V is TRBV6-1 and J is TRBJ1-2; 7 bases are shared with TRBD1. The ends lost 2 bases at V and 0 bases at J; junction bases unmatched: 3. Germline V CDR1 and CDR2: MNHNS, SASEGT. The CDR3 length is 15 residues. The CDR3 DNA reads as TGTGCCAGCAGTGAATACAGGGGCGCTAACTATGGCTACACCTTC. Translation: CASSEYRGANYGYTF.

The rearrangement links TRBV6-5 to TRBJ2-1; 13 bases match TRBD2. J was trimmed by 5 bases and V by 6 bases; bases with no gene match: 4. Germline V gene sequence: CDR1 MNHEY, CDR2 SVGAGI. The CDR3 runs to 15 residues. CDR3 region: CASSRTSGGHNEQFF. The CDR3 bases are TGTGCCAGCAGCCGGACTAGCGGGGGACACAATGAGCAGTTCTTC.

V gene TRBV10-1 combines with J gene TRBJ1-2; perhaps TRBD1 as D (5 bases). Germline V gene sequence: CDR1 WNHNN, CDR2 SYGVQD (reference sequence). Trimming stripped 3 bases from V and 0 bases from J, with 20 bases between. The CDR3 extends over 18 amino acids. Here the CDR3 reads CASSDGQGRGNTNYGYTF. CDR3 sequence (DNA): TGCGCCAGCAGTGACGGGCAGGGAAGGGGCAATACTAACTATGGCTACACCTTC.

The chain is built from TRBV19 and TRBJ2-1, with 9 bases lining up with TRBD1. This CDR3 has 17 residues. The germline V gene has CDR1 LNHDA and CDR2 SQIVND (reference sequence). Trimming at V came to 7 bases and at J to 2 bases, leaving 12 bases not matched to a gene. The CDR3 is CASTDTVGDRAYNEQFF. CDR3 sequence (DNA): TGTGCCAGTACTGATACCGTAGGGGACAGGGCCTACAATGAGCAGTTCTTC.

The chain joins TRBV30 to TRBJ2-1; 7 positions agree with TRBD2. This CDR3 comprises 16 residues. Germline values: CDR1 GTSNPN, CDR2 SVGIG (reference sequence). Trimming cost V 0 bases and J 3 bases; bases outside gene matches: 8. The CDR3 DNA sequence: TGTGCCTGGAGTGTGGGAGGGCAGGGAGGCTACAATGAGCAGTTCTTC. Translated, it gives CAWSVGGQGGYNEQFF.

The V and J genes are TRBV9 and TRBJ2-7; either TRBD1 or TRBD2 may fit D (5 bases each). Trimming shortened V by 2 bases and J by 7 bases, and 22 bases separated the two germline ends. From germline, CDR1 is SGDLS and CDR2 YYNGEE. There are 16 residues in the CDR3. The CDR3 region has the DNA TGTGCCAGCAGCGTCTTTACCGGGGCCGCTTATGGGGAGCAGTACTTC. Its translation is CASSVFTGAAYGEQYF.

The chain has TRBV28 and TRBJ1-5; 11 nucleotides agree with TRBD1. The CDR3 is 16 residues long. V dropped 3 bases and J dropped 3; count of bases not matched to a gene: 4. The germline V gene has CDR1 MDHEN and CDR2 SYDVKM. The CDR3 DNA follows: TGTGCCAGCAGTTTGGACAGGGGGCTGAACAATCAGCCCCAGCATTTT. Translation gives CASSLDRGLNNQPQHF.

The chain uses TRBV9 and TRBJ2-5; 7 bases are shared with TRBD1. CDR1 and CDR2 (germline): SGDLS, YYNGEE. The CDR3 is 21 residues long. V gave up 4 bases and J gave up 12 bases; unmatched junction bases: 36. The CDR3 reads CASSLHLRDSYLLPRDDLKYF. The CDR3 DNA is TGTGCCAGCAGCCTACACCTCCGGGACAGCTATCTTCTTCCAAGAGACGATCTAAAGTACTTC.

A single count supports this clone. V is TRBV19 and J is TRBJ1-2; 12 bases line up with TRBD1. CDR1 is LNHDA, CDR2 SQIVND, per germline (reference sequence). This CDR3 spans 16 amino acids. V shed 6 bases and J 4 bases; nucleotides not matched to a gene: 9. The CDR3 loop is CASSQTGTGGFYGYTF. Written as DNA, the CDR3 is TGTGCCAGTAGCCAGACCGGGACAGGGGGCTTCTATGGCTACACCTTC.

As to this clone: This may be a read error: a much more frequent sequence differs by one nucleotide. This chain connects TRBV5-4 to TRBJ2-3; TRBD2 matches at 12 bases. Germline lookup yields CDR1 SGHNT and CDR2 YYREEE (reference sequence). CDR3 length: 16 amino acids. The CDR3 DNA follows: TGTGCCAACAGCTATCGACTAGCGGGAGTGGCAGATACGCAGTATTTT. Translated: CANSYRLAGVADTQYF.

The chain couples TRBV30 to TRBJ2-1; TRBD1 or TRBD2 may be the D gene (5 bases each). The CDR3 contains 14 residues. V lost 4 bases, J lost 8 bases, and 18 bases lay in between. Germline V gene lookup returns CDR1 GTSNPN and CDR2 SVGIG (reference sequence). The CDR3 DNA reads TGTGCCTGGACCCACCGGGGCTTCATCTATGAGCAGTTCTTC. It yields the protein CAWTHRGFIYEQFF.

This clone came up a few times. The rearrangement links TRBV28 to TRBJ2-7; perhaps TRBD1 as D (5 bases). V lost 5 bases and J lost 3, with 8 bases in between. The germline CDR1 and CDR2 sequences are MDHEN and SYDVKM. This CDR3 region has 12 residues. The CDR3 loop is CASSTGFYEQYF. The CDR3 DNA sequence: TGTGCCAGCAGTACAGGCTTCTACGAGCAGTACTTC.

The genes are TRBV28 and TRBJ2-6, with D perhaps TRBD2 (6 bases). V was pared by 5 bases and J by 1 base, with 12 bases between. The length of the CDR3 is 16 residues. Germline values: CDR1 MDHEN, CDR2 SYDVKM. CDR3 residues: CASSMGLPSGANVLTF. DNA of the CDR3: TGTGCCAGCAGTATGGGACTCCCGTCTGGGGCCAACGTCCTGACTTTC.

The rearrangement uses TRBV28 and TRBJ1-5; no definite D call. Germline V gives CDR1 MDHEN, CDR2 SYDVKM. CDR3 size: 12 residues. V lost 1 base and J 5 bases, leaving 3 bases between the germline ends. CDR3 protein: CASSLFDQPQHF. CDR3 nucleotide sequence: TGTGCCAGCAGTTTATTCGATCAGCCCCAGCATTTT.